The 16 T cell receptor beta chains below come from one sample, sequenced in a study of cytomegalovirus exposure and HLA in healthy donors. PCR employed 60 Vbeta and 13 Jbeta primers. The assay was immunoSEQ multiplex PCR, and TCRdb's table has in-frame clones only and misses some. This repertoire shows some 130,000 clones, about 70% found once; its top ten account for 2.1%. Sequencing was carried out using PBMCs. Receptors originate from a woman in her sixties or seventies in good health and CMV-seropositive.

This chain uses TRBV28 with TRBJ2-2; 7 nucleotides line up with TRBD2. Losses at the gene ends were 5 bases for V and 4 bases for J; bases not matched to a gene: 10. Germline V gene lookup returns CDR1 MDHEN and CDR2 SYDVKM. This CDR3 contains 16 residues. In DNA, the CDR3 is TGTGCCAGCAGTCTACCTGGGGGGGGGATCACCGGGGAGCTGTTTTTT. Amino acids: CASSLPGGGITGELFF.

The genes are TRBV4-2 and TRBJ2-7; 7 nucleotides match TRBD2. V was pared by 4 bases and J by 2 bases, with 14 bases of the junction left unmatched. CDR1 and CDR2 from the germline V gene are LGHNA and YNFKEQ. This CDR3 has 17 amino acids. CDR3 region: CASSLGVGSGGPYEQYF. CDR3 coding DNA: TGTGCCAGCAGCCTCGGTGTAGGGTCGGGAGGCCCCTACGAGCAGTACTTC.

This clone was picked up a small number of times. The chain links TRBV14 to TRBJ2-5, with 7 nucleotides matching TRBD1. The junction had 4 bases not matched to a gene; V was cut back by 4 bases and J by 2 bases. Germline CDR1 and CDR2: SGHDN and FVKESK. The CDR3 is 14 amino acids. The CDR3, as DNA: TGTGCCAGCAGCCGGTCGGGACAGCAAGAGACCCAGTACTTC. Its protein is CASSRSGQQETQYF.

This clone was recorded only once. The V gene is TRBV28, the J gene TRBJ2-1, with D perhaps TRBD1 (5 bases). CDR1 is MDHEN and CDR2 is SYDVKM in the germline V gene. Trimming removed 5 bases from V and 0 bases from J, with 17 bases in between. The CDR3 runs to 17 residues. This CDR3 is CASSPTTGLGSYNEQFF. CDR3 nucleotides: TGTGCCAGCAGTCCAACCACAGGTCTGGGCTCCTACAATGAGCAGTTCTTC.

This chain's CDR3 is CASSKDRVGYGYTF. DNA for the CDR3: TGCGCCAGCAGCAAGGACAGGGTAGGCTATGGCTACACCTTC. V is TRBV5-1 and J is TRBJ1-2; 8 bases match TRBD1. Trimming at V came to 4 bases and at J to 4 bases, leaving 6 bases not matched to a gene. In germline, CDR1 is SGHRS, CDR2 YFSETQ. The CDR3 extends over 14 amino acids.

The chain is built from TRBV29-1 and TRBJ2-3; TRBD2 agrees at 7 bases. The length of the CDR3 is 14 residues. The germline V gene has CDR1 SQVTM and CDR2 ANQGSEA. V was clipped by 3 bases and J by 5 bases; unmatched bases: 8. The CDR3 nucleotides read TGCAGCGTTGAGTCGGCGGGGACTATAGATACGCAGTATTTT. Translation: CSVESAGTIDTQYF.

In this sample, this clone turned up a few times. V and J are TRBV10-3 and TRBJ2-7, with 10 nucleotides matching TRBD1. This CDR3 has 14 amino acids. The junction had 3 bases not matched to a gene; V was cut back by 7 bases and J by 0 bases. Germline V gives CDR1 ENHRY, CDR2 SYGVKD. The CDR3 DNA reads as TGTGCCATCACTGGGGACAGGGGCTCCTACGAGCAGTACTTC. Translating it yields CAITGDRGSYEQYF.

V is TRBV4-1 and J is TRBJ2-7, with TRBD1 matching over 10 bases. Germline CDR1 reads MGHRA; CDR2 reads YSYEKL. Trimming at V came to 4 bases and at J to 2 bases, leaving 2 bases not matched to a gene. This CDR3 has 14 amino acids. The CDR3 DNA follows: TGCGCCAGCAGCCCGGGGACAGGGGCCTACGAGCAGTACTTC. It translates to CASSPGTGAYEQYF.

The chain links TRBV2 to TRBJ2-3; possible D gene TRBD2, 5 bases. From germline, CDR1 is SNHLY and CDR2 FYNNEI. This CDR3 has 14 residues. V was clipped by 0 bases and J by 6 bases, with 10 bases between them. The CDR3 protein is CASSEAGADDTQYF. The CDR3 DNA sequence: TGTGCCAGCAGTGAAGCGGGAGCAGATGATACGCAGTATTTT.

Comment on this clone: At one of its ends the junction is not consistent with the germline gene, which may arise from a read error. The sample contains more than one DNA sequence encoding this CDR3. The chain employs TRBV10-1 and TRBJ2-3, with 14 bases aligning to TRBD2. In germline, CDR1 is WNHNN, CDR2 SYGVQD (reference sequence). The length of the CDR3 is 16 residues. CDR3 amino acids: CASSQTSGRGTDTQYF. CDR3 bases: TGTGCCAGCAGCCAGACTAGCGGGAGGGGCACAGATACGCAGTATTTT.

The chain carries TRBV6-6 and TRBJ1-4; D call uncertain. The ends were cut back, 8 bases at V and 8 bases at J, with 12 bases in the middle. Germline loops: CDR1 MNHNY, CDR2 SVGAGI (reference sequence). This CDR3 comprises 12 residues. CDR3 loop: CASRTTGEKLFF. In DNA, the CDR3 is TGTGCCAGCCGCACAACGGGGGAAAAACTGTTTTTT.

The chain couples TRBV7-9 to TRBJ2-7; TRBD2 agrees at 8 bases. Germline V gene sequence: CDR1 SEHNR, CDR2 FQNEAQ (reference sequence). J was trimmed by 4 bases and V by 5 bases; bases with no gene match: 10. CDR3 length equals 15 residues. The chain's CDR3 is CASSPQELAVYEQYF. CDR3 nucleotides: TGTGCCAGCAGCCCTCAGGAACTAGCGGTTTACGAGCAGTACTTC.

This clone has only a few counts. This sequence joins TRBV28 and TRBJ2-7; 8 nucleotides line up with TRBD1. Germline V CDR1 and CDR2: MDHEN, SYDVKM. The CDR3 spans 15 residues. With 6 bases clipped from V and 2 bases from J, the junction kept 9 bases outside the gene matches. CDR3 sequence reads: CASRRQGLGPYEQYF. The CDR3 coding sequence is TGTGCCAGCAGGAGACAGGGGTTGGGGCCCTACGAGCAGTACTTC. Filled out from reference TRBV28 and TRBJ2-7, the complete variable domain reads DVKVTQSSRYLVKRTGEKVFLECVQDMDHENMFWYRQDPGLGLRLIYFSYDVKMKEKGDIPEGYSVSREKKERFSLILESASTNQTSMYLCASRRQGLGPYEQYFGPGTRLTVT.

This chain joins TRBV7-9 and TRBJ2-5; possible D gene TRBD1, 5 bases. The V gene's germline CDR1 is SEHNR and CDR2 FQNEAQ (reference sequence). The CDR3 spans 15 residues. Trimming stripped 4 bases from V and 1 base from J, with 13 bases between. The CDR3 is CASSSTDKTQETQYF. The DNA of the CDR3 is TGTGCCAGCAGCTCAACGGACAAGACCCAAGAGACCCAGTACTTC. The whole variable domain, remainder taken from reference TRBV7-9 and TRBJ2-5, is DTGVSQNPRHKITKRGQNVTFRCDPISEHNRLYWYRQTLGQGPEFLTYFQNEAQLEKSRLLSDRFSAERPKGSFSTLEIQRTEQGDSAMYLCASSSTDKTQETQYFGPGTRLLVL.

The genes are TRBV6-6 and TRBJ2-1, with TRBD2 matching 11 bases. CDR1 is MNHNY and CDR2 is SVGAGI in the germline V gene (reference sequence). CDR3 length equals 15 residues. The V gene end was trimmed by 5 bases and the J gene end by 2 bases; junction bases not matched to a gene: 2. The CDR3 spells CASSQLAGAYNEQFF. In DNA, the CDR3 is TGTGCCAGCAGTCAACTAGCGGGAGCCTACAATGAGCAGTTCTTC.

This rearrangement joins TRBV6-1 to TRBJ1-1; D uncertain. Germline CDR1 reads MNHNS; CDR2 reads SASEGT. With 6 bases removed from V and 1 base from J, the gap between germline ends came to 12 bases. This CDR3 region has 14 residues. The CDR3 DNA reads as TGTGCCAGCAGCGAGACACTCCAGAACACTGAAGCTTTCTTT. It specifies CASSETLQNTEAFF.